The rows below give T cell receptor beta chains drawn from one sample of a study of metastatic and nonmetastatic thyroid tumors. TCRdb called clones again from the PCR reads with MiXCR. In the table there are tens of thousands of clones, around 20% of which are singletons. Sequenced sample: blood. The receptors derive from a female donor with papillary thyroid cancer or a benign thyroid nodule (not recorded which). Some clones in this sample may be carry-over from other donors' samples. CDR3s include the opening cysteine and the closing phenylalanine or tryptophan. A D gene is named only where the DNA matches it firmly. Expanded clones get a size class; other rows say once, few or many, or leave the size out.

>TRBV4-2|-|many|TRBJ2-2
CASSQDRRHKVGELFF
TGTGCCAGCAGCCAAGATAGACGCCATAAAGTGGGGGAGCTGTTTTTT
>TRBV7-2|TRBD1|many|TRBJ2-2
CASSLGPPGGGELFF
TGTGCCAGCAGCTTAGGGCCCCCAGGGGGCGGGGAGCTGTTTTTT
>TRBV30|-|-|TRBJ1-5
CAWSPRGGGQPQHF
TGTGCCTGGAGTCCACGGGGGGGCGGTCAGCCCCAGCATTTT
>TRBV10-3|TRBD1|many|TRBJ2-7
CAISGTGDEQYF
TGTGCCATCAGTGGTACAGGGGACGAGCAGTACTTC
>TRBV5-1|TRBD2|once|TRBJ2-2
CASSLGLAGSTGELFF
TGCGCCAGCAGCTTGGGACTAGCGGGAAGCACCGGGGAGCTGTTTTTT
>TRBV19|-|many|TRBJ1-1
CASSRGGANAEAFF
TGTGCCAGTAGCCGGGGGGGGGCTAACGCTGAAGCTTTCTTT
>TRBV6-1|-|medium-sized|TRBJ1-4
CASSRGQNEKLFF
TGTGCCAGCAGTCGGGGTCAGAATGAAAAACTGTTTTTT
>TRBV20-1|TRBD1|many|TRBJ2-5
CSVWDRGFQETQYF
TGCAGTGTTTGGGACAGGGGTTTCCAAGAGACCCAGTACTTC
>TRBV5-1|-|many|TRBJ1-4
CASSREPVANEKLFF
TGCGCCAGCAGCCGAGAGCCGGTTGCTAATGAAAAACTGTTTTTT
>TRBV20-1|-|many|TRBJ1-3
CSARNEGRGNTIYF
TGCAGTGCTAGAAACGAGGGAAGGGGAAACACCATATATTTT
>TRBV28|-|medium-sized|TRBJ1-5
CASSLGLRYNQPQHF
TGTGCCAGCAGTTTAGGTCTGCGGTACAATCAGCCCCAGCATTTT
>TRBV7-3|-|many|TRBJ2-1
CASSPNRGGAYNEQFF
TGTGCCAGCAGCCCTAATCGAGGGGGGGCCTACAATGAGCAGTTCTTC
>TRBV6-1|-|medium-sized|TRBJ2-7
CASSEYRGQYEQYF
TGTGCCAGCAGTGAATACAGAGGACAGTACGAGCAGTACTTC
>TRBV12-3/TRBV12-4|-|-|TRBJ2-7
CASSPGESPIEQYF
TGTGCCAGCAGCCCGGGGGAATCACCAATAGAGCAGTACTTC
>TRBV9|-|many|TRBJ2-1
CASSVTGESEQFF
TGTGCCAGCAGCGTAACTGGGGAGAGTGAGCAGTTCTTC
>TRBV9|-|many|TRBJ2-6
CASSVGGSGANVLTF
TGTGCCAGCAGCGTTGGGGGCTCTGGGGCCAACGTCCTGACTTTC
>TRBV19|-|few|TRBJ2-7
CASSIAQGTRYEQYF
TGTGCCAGTAGTATAGCACAGGGAACCCGATACGAGCAGTACTTC
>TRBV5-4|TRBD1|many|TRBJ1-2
CASSLLGTGRYGYTF
TGTGCCAGCAGCTTGTTGGGGACAGGGAGGTATGGCTACACCTTC
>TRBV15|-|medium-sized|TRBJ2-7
CATSRDASSYEQYF
TGTGCCACCAGCAGAGATGCCAGTTCCTACGAGCAGTACTTC
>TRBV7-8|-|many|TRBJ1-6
CASSLVGGWSLHF
TGTGCCAGCAGCTTAGTCGGGGGTTGGTCCCTCCACTTT
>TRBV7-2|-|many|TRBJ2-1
CASSFSRGEQFF
TGTGCCAGCAGCTTTAGTCGGGGTGAGCAGTTCTTC
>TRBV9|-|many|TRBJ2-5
CASSVDYSYQETQYF
TGTGCCAGCAGCGTAGACTACTCGTACCAAGAGACCCAGTACTTC
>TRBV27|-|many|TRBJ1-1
CASSPTENTEAFF
TGTGCCAGCAGTCCCACGGAGAACACTGAAGCTTTCTTT
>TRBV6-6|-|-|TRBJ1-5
CASSHSKDKPQHF
TGTGCCAGCAGTCACTCGAAAGATAAGCCCCAGCATTTT
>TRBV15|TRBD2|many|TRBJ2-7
CATSRAGREAHEQYF
TGTGCCACCAGCAGAGCGGGGCGGGAGGCTCACGAGCAGTACTTC
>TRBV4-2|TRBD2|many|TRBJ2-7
CASSQEGREGFREQYF
TGTGCCAGCAGCCAAGAAGGTAGGGAGGGCTTTAGGGAGCAGTACTTC
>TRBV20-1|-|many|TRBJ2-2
CSARDGGQGGTGELFF
TGCAGTGCTAGAGATGGGGGGCAGGGAGGCACCGGGGAGCTGTTTTTT
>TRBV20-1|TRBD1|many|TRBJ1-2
CSAFGQGAARDYGYTF
TGCAGTGCTTTCGGACAGGGCGCCGCCCGGGACTATGGCTACACCTTC
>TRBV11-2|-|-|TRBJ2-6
CASSLRGAGGANVLTF
TGTGCCAGCAGCTTACGTGGGGCGGGTGGGGCCAACGTCCTGACTTTC
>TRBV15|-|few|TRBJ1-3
CDTSLGGGRQGNTIYF
TGTGACACCAGCCTCGGCGGGGGGCGACAGGGAAACACCATATATTTT
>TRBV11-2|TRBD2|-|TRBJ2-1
CVSSSELARSYNEQFF
TGTGTCAGCAGCTCCGAACTAGCGCGGTCTTACAATGAGCAGTTCTTC
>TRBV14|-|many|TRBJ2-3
CASSQGPGLPSTDTQYF
TGTGCCAGCAGCCAAGGACCGGGACTGCCTAGCACAGATACGCAGTATTTT
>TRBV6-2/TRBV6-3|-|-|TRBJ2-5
CASSLQRKETQYF
TGTGCCAGCAGTCTACAGAGGAAAGAGACCCAGTACTTC
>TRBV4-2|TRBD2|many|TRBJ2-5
CASSQESSNGGGETQYF
TGTGCCAGCAGCCAAGAAAGCTCTAACGGGGGGGGAGAGACCCAGTACTTC
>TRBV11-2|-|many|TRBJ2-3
CASSLEMDTQYF
TGTGCCAGCAGCTTAGAGATGGATACGCAGTATTTT
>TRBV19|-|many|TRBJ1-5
CASSNWGDSNQPQHF
TGTGCCAGTAGTAATTGGGGGGATAGCAATCAGCCCCAGCATTTT
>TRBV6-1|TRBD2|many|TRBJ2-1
CASSAGGSYNEQFF
TGTGCCAGCAGTGCGGGGGGCTCCTACAATGAGCAGTTCTTC
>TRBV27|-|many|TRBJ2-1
CASSLEGTAYNEQFF
TGTGCCAGCAGTTTAGAGGGTACCGCGTACAATGAGCAGTTCTTC
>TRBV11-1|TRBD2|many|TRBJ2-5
CASSLGYVGGPDQETQYF
TGTGCCAGCAGCTTAGGTTATGTGGGAGGGCCAGATCAAGAGACCCAGTACTTC
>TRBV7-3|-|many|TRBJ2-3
CASSLGGTTDTQYF
TGTGCCAGCAGCTTAGGGGGGACCACAGATACGCAGTATTTT
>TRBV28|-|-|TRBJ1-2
CASSLTSSYGYTF
TGTGCCAGCAGTTTAACCAGCTCTTATGGCTACACCTTC
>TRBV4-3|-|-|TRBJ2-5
CASSQGSRVEETQYF
TGCGCCAGCAGCCAAGGTAGCCGGGTCGAAGAGACCCAGTACTTC
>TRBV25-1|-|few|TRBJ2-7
CASSDCKGGYEQYF
TGTGCCAGCAGTGACTGCAAAGGGGGCTACGAGCAGTACTTC